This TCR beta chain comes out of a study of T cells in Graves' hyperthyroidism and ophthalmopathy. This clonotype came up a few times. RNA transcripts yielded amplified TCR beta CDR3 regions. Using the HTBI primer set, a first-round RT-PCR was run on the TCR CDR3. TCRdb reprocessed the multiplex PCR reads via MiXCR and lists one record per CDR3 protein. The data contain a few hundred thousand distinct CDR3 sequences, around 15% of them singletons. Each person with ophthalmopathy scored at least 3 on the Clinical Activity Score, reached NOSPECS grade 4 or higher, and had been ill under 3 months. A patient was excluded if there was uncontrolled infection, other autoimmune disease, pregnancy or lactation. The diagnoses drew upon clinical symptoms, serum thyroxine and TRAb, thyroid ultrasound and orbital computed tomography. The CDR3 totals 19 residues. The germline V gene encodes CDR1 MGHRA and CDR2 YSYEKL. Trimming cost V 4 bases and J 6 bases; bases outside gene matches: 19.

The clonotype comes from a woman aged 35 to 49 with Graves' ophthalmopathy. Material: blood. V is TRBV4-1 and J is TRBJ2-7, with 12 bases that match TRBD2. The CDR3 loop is CASSRPSGTSGFPFGEQYF. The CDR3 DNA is TGCGCCAGCAGCCGACCTTCGGGGACTAGCGGGTTCCCCTTTGGCGAGCAGTACTTC.